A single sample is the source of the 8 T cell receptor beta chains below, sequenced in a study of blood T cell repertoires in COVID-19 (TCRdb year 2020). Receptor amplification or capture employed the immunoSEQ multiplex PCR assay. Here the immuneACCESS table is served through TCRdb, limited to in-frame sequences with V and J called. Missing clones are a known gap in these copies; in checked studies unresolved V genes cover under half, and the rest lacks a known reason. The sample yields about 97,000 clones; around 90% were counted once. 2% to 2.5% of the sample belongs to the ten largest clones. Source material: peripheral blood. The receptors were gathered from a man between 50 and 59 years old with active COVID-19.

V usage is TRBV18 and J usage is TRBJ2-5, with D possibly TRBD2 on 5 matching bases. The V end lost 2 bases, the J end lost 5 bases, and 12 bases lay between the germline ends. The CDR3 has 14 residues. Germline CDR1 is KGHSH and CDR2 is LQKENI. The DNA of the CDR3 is TGTGCCAGCTCACCAGGGAGAGGTTCGGAGACCCAGTACTTC. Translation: CASSPGRGSETQYF.

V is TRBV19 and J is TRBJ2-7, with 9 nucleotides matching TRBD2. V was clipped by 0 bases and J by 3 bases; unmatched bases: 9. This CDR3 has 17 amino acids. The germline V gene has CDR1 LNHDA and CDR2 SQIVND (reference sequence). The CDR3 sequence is CASSIDPERGALYEQYF. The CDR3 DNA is TGTGCCAGTAGTATAGATCCTGAGCGGGGGGCTCTCTACGAGCAGTACTTC. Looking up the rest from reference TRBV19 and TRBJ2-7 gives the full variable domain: DGGITQSPKYLFRKEGQNVTLSCEQNLNHDAMYWYRQDPGQGLRLIYYSQIVNDFQKGDIAEGYSVSREKKESFPLTVTSAQKNPTAFYLCASSIDPERGALYEQYFGPGTRLTVT.

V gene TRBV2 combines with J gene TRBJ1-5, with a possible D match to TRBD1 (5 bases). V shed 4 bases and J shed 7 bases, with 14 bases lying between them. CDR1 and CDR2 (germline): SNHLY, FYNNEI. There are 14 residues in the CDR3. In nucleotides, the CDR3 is TGTGCCAGCAGTGCCGGCCAGGGTCCCCAGCCCCAGCATTTT. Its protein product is CASSAGQGPQPQHF.

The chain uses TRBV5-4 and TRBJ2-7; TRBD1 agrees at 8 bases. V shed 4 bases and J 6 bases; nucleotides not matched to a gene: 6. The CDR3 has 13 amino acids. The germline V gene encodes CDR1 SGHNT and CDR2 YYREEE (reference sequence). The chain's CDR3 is CASSGGQGGEQYF. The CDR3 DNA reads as TGTGCCAGCAGCGGCGGACAGGGCGGCGAGCAGTACTTC.

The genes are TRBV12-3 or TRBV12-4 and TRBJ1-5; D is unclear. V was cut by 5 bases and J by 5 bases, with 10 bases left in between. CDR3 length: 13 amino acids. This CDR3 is CASSPGSYQPQHF. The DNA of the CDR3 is TGTGCCAGCAGTCCAGGTTCATATCAGCCCCAGCATTTT.

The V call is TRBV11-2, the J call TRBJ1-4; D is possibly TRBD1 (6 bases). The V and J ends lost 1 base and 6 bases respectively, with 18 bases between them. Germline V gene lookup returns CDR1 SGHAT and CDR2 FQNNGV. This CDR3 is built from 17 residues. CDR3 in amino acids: CASSLGATGGRYEKLFF. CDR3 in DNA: TGTGCCAGCAGCTTAGGGGCTACGGGGGGGCGGTATGAAAAACTGTTTTTT.

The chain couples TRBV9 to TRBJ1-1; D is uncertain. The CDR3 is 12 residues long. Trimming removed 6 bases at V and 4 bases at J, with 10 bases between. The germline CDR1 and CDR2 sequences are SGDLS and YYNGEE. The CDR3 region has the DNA TGTGCCAGCAAGCCAGGCGCCACTGAAGCTTTCTTT. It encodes CASKPGATEAFF.

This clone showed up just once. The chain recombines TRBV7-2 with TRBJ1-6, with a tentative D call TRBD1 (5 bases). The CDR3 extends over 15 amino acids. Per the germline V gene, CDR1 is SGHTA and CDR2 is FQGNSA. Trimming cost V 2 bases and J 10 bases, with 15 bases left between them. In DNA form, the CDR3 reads TGTGCCAGCAGCTTACAGGGCACGGGTGGGTCACCCCTCCACTTT. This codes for CASSLQGTGGSPLHF.